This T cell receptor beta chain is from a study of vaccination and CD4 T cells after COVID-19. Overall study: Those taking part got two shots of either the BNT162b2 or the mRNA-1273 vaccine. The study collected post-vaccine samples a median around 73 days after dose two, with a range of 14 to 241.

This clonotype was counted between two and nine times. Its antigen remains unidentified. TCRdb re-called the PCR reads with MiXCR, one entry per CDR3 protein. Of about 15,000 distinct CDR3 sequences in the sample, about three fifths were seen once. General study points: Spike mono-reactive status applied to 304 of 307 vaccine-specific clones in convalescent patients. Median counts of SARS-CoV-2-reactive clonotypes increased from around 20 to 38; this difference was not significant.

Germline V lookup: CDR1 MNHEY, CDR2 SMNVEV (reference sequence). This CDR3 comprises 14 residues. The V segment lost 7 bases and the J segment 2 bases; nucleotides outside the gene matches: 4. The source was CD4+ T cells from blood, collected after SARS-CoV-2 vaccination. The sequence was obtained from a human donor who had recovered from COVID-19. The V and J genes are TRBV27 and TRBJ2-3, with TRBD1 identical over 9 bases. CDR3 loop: CASTRDRATDTQYF. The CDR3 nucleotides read TGTGCCAGCACCCGGGACAGGGCCACAGATACGCAGTATTTT.